The rows below give T cell receptor beta chains drawn from one sample of a study of post-analysis software for immune sequencing data. TCRdb passed the PCR reads through MiXCR, listing each CDR3 protein once. The table has 450,000 to 650,000 distinct CDR3 sequences, roughly 40% seen once. The sequenced material came from blood. These receptors originate from a girl between 5 and 17 years old with multiple sclerosis. Each CDR3 is given with its conserved first and last residue.

j_call	v_call	cdr3_aa
TRBJ2-7	TRBV12-3/TRBV12-4	CASSLWDRNSYEQYF
TRBJ2-1	TRBV4-1	CASSPTGLAAYNEQFF
TRBJ1-5	TRBV7-8	CASSGTYGTPQPQHF
TRBJ2-7	TRBV5-1	CASRLGVVSDEQYF
TRBJ2-7	TRBV10-3	CAISESRDVLYEQYF
TRBJ2-1	TRBV5-1	CASSSPINEQFF
TRBJ2-5	TRBV5-1	CASSGSGQETQYF
TRBJ2-7	TRBV20-1	CSAREPAGCGEQYF
TRBJ2-5	TRBV12-3/TRBV12-4	CASSRAGFQETQYF
TRBJ2-1	TRBV12-3/TRBV12-4	CASSDRDSQRYNEQFF
TRBJ2-7	TRBV6-5	CASSWTVSSYEQYF
TRBJ1-5	TRBV12-3/TRBV12-4	CVSTQGDSNQPQHF
TRBJ1-1	TRBV10-3	CATENREGLNTEAFF
TRBJ2-1	TRBV27	CASSLWAGGQNEQFF